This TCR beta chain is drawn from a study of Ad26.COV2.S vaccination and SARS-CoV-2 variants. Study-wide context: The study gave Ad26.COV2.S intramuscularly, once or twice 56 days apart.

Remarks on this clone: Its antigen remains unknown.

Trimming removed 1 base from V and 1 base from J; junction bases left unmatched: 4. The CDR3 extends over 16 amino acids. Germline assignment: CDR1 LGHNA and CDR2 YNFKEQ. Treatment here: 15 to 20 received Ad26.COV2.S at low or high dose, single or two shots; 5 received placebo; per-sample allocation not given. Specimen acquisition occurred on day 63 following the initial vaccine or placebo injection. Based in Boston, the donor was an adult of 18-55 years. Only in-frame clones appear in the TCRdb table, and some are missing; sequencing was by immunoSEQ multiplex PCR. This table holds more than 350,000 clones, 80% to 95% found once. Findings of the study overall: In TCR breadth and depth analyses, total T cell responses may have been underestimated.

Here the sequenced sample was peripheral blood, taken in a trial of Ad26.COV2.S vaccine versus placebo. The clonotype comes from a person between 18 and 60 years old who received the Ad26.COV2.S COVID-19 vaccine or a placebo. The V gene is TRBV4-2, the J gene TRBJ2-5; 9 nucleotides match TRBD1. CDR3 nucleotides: TGTGCCAGCAGCCAAGGGGGACAGGGAGGCCAAGAGACCCAGTACTTC. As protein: CASSQGGQGGQETQYF.